The 3 T cell receptor beta chains below all came from one sample that was sequenced in a study of blood T cell repertoires in COVID-19. TCRdb keeps only in-frame clones here, not all; method: immunoSEQ multiplex PCR. This sample has a few hundred thousand clones, with approximately 91% found just once. Sequenced input: PBMCs or T cells enriched from blood (not recorded which). These receptors originate from a woman between 35 and 50 years old who had been exposed to COVID-19.

This clone was found once. The chain carries TRBV30 and TRBJ1-4, with D perhaps matching TRBD1 (5 bases). Germline V CDR1 and CDR2: GTSNPN, SVGIG (reference sequence). Trimming took off 1 base at V and 7 bases at J, with 7 bases between the two ends. This CDR3 comprises 12 residues. The CDR3 protein is CAWSEGVEKLFF. The CDR3, as DNA: TGTGCCTGGAGTGAAGGGGTTGAAAAACTGTTTTTT. Complete variable domain (other parts from reference TRBV30 and TRBJ1-4): SQTIHQWPATLVQPVGSPLSLECTVEGTSNPNLYWYRQAAGRGLQLLFYSVGIGQISSEVPQNLSASRPQDRQFILSSKKLLLSDSGFYLCAWSEGVEKLFFGSGTQLSVL.

The chain links TRBV6-4 to TRBJ1-2, with D possibly matching TRBD1 (5 bases). CDR3 length: 14 residues. In germline, CDR1 is MRHNA, CDR2 SNTAGT. The V end lost 7 bases, the J end lost 4 bases, and 16 bases lay between the germline ends. CDR3: CASKPGQGTYGYTF. CDR3 nucleotide sequence: TGTGCCAGCAAGCCTGGGCAGGGAACCTATGGCTACACCTTC.

The rearrangement links TRBV3-1 (or the pseudogene TRBV3-2) to TRBJ1-2, with 10 positions matching TRBD1. Germline V CDR1 and CDR2: LGHDT, YNNKEL (reference sequence). V trimming: 3 bases; J trimming: 8 bases; junction bases outside the gene matches: 6. The CDR3 sequence is 14 residues long. CDR3 sequence (DNA): TGTGCCAGCAGCCAGGGGGACAGGGGACGAGGCTACACCTTC. This translates into CASSQGDRGRGYTF.